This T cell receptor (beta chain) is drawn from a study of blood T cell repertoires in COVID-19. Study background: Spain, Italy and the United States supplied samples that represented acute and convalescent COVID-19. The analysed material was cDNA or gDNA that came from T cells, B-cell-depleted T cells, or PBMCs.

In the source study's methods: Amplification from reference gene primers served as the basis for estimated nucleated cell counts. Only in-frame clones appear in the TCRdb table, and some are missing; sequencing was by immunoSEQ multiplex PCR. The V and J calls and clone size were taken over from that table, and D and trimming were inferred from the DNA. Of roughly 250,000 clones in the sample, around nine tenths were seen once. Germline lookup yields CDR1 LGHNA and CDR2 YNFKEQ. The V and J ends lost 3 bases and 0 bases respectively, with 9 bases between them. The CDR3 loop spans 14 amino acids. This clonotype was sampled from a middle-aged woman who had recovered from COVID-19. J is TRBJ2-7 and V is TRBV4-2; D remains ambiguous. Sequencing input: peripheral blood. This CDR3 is CASSQNTASYEQYF. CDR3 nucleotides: TGTGCCAGCAGCCAGAATACAGCCTCCTACGAGCAGTACTTC.